The clone carrying this T cell receptor beta chain occurred many times. These data belong to a study of CD8+CD57+ T cells in acquired aplastic anemia. At the level of the study: Sorted CD4+ and CD8+ cells gave an average of approximately 3.4 ug of DNA.

CDR3 size: 15 residues. Germline values: CDR1 SSHAT, CDR2 FNYEAQ (reference sequence). Genomic DNA served as template for TCR beta VDJ and CDR3 profiling. A single record per CDR3 protein comes from TCRdb applying MiXCR to the reads. This table has some 160,000 distinct CDR3 sequences, around 43% appearing once. Patients included in sequencing had previously demonstrated CD8+CD57+ cell expansion by flow cytometry. This sequence originates from a human donor with aplastic anemia. V and J are TRBV7-7 and TRBJ2-7; 10 nucleotides agree with TRBD1. The sequencing sample was made of sorted CD4+, CD8+, or CD8+CD57+ T cells (not recorded which) from PBMCs. CDR3 coding DNA: TGTGCTAGCAGCCGTCAGACAGGGGGCGAATGTGAGCAGTACGTC. This gives the protein CASSRQTGGECEQYV.